Below, 18 T cell receptor beta chains from the same sample are listed, as sequenced in a study of shared T cell receptors in the human thymus. Generated by immunoSEQ multiplex PCR, the TCRdb table keeps only in-frame clones and is missing some. The sample records about 660,000 clones, over 75% being singletons. The same specimen was also included in a second study, on human thymus T cells.

Sequencing input: thymocytes. The receptors come from a boy in the first two years of life with a congenital heart defect.

This rearrangement joins TRBV28 to TRBJ2-5; 9 bases fit TRBD2. Trimming cost V 6 bases and J 5 bases; bases outside gene matches: 7. Per germline, CDR1 MDHEN and CDR2 SYDVKM. This CDR3 is built from 14 residues. The CDR3 protein is CASRFRGGVETQYF. CDR3 coding DNA: TGTGCCAGCAGGTTCCGCGGGGGGGTGGAGACCCAGTACTTC.

The genes are TRBV19 and TRBJ2-2, with TRBD1 matching over 10 bases. Trimming at V came to 10 bases and at J to 3 bases, leaving 11 bases not matched to a gene. The CDR3 covers 16 residues. Germline CDR1 is LNHDA and CDR2 is SQIVND (reference sequence). For the CDR3, the DNA is TGTGCCACCGAGCGAGGGACAGGGGATGACACCGGGGAGCTGTTTTTT. This codes for CATERGTGDDTGELFF.

This sequence joins TRBV15 and TRBJ2-3; D may be TRBD2 (6 bases). The V and J ends lost 1 base and 2 bases respectively, with 10 bases between them. This CDR3 comprises 15 residues. Germline V gene lookup returns CDR1 LNHNV and CDR2 YYDKDF (reference sequence). The chain's CDR3 is CATSRVRGATDTQYF. The CDR3 DNA sequence: TGTGCCACCAGCAGAGTCCGCGGGGCCACAGATACGCAGTATTTT. Full variable domain (outside the CDR3, taken from reference TRBV15 and TRBJ2-3): DAMVIQNPRYQVTQFGKPVTLSCSQTLNHNVMYWYQQKSSQAPKLLFHYYDKDFNNEADTPDNFQSRRPNTSFCFLDIRSPGLGDTAMYLCATSRVRGATDTQYFGPGTRLTVL.

This sequence joins TRBV21-1 and TRBJ1-4; TRBD1 was called by the table and not checked on the DNA. TRBV21-1 is described as a pseudogene. CDR3 length: 15 residues. CDR3 amino acids: CASSKGQGRGEKLFF. The CDR3, as DNA: TGTGCCAGCAGCAAAGGTCAGGGGAGAGGAGAAAAACTGTTTTTT.

V and J are TRBV25-1 and TRBJ2-7; TRBD1 aligns across 10 bases. V dropped 4 bases and J dropped 2; count of bases not matched to a gene: 5. The germline V gene has CDR1 MGHDK and CDR2 SYGVNS. The CDR3 runs 15 residues. CDR3 DNA: TGTGCCAGCAGTGGCCCGGGACAGGGGCCCTACGAGCAGTACTTC. This gives the protein CASSGPGQGPYEQYF.

V is TRBV29-1 and J is TRBJ2-1, with TRBD2 identical over 7 bases. J was trimmed by 0 bases and V by 5 bases; bases with no gene match: 13. The CDR3 consists of 17 residues. Germline V gives CDR1 SQVTM, CDR2 ANQGSEA. CDR3 sequence (DNA): TGCAGCGTTCCCCTAGCGGCAGGGAGGAGCTCCTACAATGAGCAGTTCTTC. This encodes CSVPLAAGRSSYNEQFF.

The rearrangement links TRBV28 to TRBJ2-7; no definite D call. Trimming removed 6 bases at V and 2 bases at J, with 17 bases between. This CDR3 has 15 residues. Germline values: CDR1 MDHEN, CDR2 SYDVKM. CDR3 sequence reads: CASRPISRPAYEQYF. For the CDR3, the DNA is TGTGCCAGCAGACCCATTTCGAGGCCTGCCTACGAGCAGTACTTC.

The V gene is TRBV4-3, the J gene TRBJ1-1; possible D gene TRBD1, 5 bases. This CDR3 is built from 15 residues. Germline V gene lookup returns CDR1 LGHNA and CDR2 YSLEER. The germline V and J ends were trimmed by 3 bases and 5 bases, with 16 bases remaining between them. The CDR3 here is CASSHRQSGKTEAFF. Here the CDR3 DNA reads TGCGCCAGCAGCCACCGCCAGTCAGGGAAGACTGAAGCTTTCTTT.

This chain connects TRBV6-1 to TRBJ2-1; 8 bases align to TRBD2. The CDR3 runs 15 residues. Germline V gives CDR1 MNHNS, CDR2 SASEGT. With 2 bases clipped from V and 6 bases from J, the junction kept 6 bases outside the gene matches. The DNA for the CDR3 is TGTGCCAGCAGTGAACCAGCGGGAGTTCCCAATGAGCAGTTCTTC. Protein product: CASSEPAGVPNEQFF.

This chain connects TRBV2 to TRBJ1-4; 7 nucleotides line up with TRBD1. V dropped 6 bases and J dropped 2; count of bases not matched to a gene: 3. CDR3 length: 14 amino acids. In germline, CDR1 is SNHLY, CDR2 FYNNEI. CDR3 DNA: TGTGCCAGCAGGGGGACAGTCACTAATGAAAAACTGTTTTTT. Translation: CASRGTVTNEKLFF.

This clone was seen a single time. The chain carries TRBV5-6 and TRBJ2-7; 8 nucleotides agree with TRBD2. The CDR3 sequence is 14 residues long. Trimming took 6 bases from V and 6 from J; bases not matched to a gene: 11. From germline, CDR1 is SGHDT and CDR2 YYEEEE. As DNA, the CDR3 is TGTGCCAGCACCCGGGGGGGGGTAGGATGCGAGCAGTACTTC. Translation gives CASTRGGVGCEQYF.

This chain connects TRBV30 to TRBJ2-5; D perhaps matches TRBD1 (6 bases). CDR3 length equals 13 residues. CDR1 is GTSNPN and CDR2 is SVGIG in the germline V gene (reference sequence). Trimming left V 2 bases short and J 5 bases short, with 12 bases between. The CDR3 protein is CAWSPGAKETQYF. The CDR3 nucleotides read TGTGCCTGGAGTCCAGGGGCAAAGGAGACCCAGTACTTC.

A remark on this clone: This CDR3 is also generated by other DNA sequences in the sample. The CDR3 region is CASSPRQGTAGYTF. The CDR3 DNA follows: TGTGCCAGCAGTCCGAGACAGGGGACGGCTGGCTACACCTTC. The V and J genes are TRBV28 and TRBJ1-2; 8 bases fit TRBD1. Germline CDR1 MDHEN, CDR2 SYDVKM. The CDR3 runs to 14 residues. V lost 5 bases and J lost 7; bases outside the gene matches: 9.

This clone was seen only once. The chain combines TRBV27 with TRBJ1-2; 8 nucleotides line up with TRBD1. With V trimmed by 5 bases and J by 0 bases, 2 bases remained unmatched. This CDR3 region has 14 residues. Germline CDR1 MNHEY, CDR2 SMNVEV (reference sequence). CDR3 nucleotide sequence: TGTGCCAGCAGTAGGACAGGGCCTAACTATGGCTACACCTTC. This sequence encodes CASSRTGPNYGYTF.

V gene TRBV28 combines with J gene TRBJ1-5; D gene uncertain. The CDR3 sequence is 13 residues long. Between the trimmed V and J ends, which lost 8 bases and 1 base, there was a span of 9 bases. Germline CDR1 is MDHEN and CDR2 is SYDVKM. CDR3 nucleotides: TGTGCCAGCGCCTGGGCAAGCAATCAGCCCCAGCATTTT. It specifies CASAWASNQPQHF.

The rearrangement links TRBV4-1 to TRBJ2-4; TRBD1 matches 9 bases. In germline, CDR1 is MGHRA, CDR2 YSYEKL. Germline trimming cut 4 bases from V and 5 bases from J; bases unmatched to any gene: 12. CDR3 length: 17 residues. The chain's CDR3 is CASSPRGKRQGENIQYF. CDR3 DNA sequence: TGCGCCAGCAGCCCGCGTGGAAAGAGACAGGGGGAAAACATTCAGTACTTC.

The CDR3 region is CASSLKTSVDTQYF. The CDR3 DNA reads as TGTGCCAGCAGCTTAAAAACTAGCGTAGATACGCAGTATTTT. The rearrangement links TRBV7-2 to TRBJ2-3, with 7 bases that match TRBD2. The V gene end was trimmed by 2 bases and the J gene end by 5 bases; junction bases not matched to a gene: 4. Germline V gene data show CDR1 as SGHTA and CDR2 as FQGNSA. The CDR3 runs to 14 residues.

This clone was detected a few times. The CDR3 loop is CASSLSGNYGYTF. The CDR3 DNA follows: TGTGCCAGCAGTTTATCGGGGAACTATGGCTACACCTTC. This rearrangement joins TRBV28 to TRBJ1-2; no clear D gene. Germline CDR1 MDHEN, CDR2 SYDVKM. This CDR3 region has 13 residues. V lost 1 base and J lost 2, with 5 bases in between.